Listed below are T cell receptor beta chains from one sample, sequenced in a study of blood T cells in healthy people across ages. TCRdb re-derived calls from the 5' RACE reads in MiXCR, one entry per CDR3 protein. Here the sample spans approximately 960,000 distinct CDR3 sequences, about 28% being singletons. In addition, the sample was reused for a study of T cells of mothers and their children.

The material sequenced was blood. The receptors here all came from a woman aged 40 to 50 in good health. The CDR3 runs from the conserved cysteine through the conserved F or W. D genes are given only for firm matches. A clone size is listed for some rows: how often the clone was seen (once, few, many), or a class if it is expanded.

clone size,D gene,J gene,V gene,CDR3 protein,CDR3 DNA
few,TRBD1,TRBJ1-1,TRBV18,CASSPPVRGPALEAFF,TGTGCCAGCTCACCACCGGTTAGGGGGCCGGCGCTTGAAGCTTTCTTT
.,.,TRBJ2-4,TRBV5-4,CASSLGIPGSLEQYF,TGTGCCAGCAGCTTGGGAATTCCTGGATCACTGGAGCAGTACTTC
.,.,TRBJ2-7,TRBV9,CASSVGPGPYEQYF,TGTGCCAGCAGCGTAGGGCCGGGGCCCTACGAGCAGTACTTC
many,TRBD1,TRBJ1-5,TRBV29-1,CSVKGQGADNQPQHF,TGCAGCGTAAAAGGACAGGGGGCGGATAATCAGCCCCAGCATTTT
many,TRBD1,TRBJ2-6,TRBV18,CASSPQWTGASGANVLTF,TGTGCCAGCTCACCACAATGGACAGGGGCCTCTGGGGCCAACGTCCTGACTTTC
.,.,TRBJ2-5,TRBV7-6,CASSLWTGSETQYF,TGTGCCAGCAGCTTATGGACGGGATCTGAGACCCAGTACTTC
few,TRBD2,TRBJ2-1,TRBV3-1,CASSQDPGGANNEQFF,TGTGCCAGCAGCCAAGACCCCGGGGGGGCTAACAATGAGCAGTTCTTC
few,TRBD1,TRBJ1-1,TRBV20-1,CSARDRWYTEAFF,TGCAGTGCCCGGGACAGATGGTACACTGAAGCTTTCTTT
.,TRBD1,TRBJ1-6,TRBV6-2/TRBV6-3,CASSYSGGQPLHF,TGTGCCAGCAGTTACTCGGGGGGACAGCCCCTCCACTTT
.,.,TRBJ2-1,TRBV7-2,CASSLALGGATYNEQFF,TGTGCCAGCAGCTTAGCGCTAGGGGGAGCGACCTACAATGAGCAGTTCTTC
.,.,TRBJ2-1,TRBV3-1,CASSQDMGRYNEQFF,TGTGCCAGCAGCCAAGATATGGGACGGTACAATGAGCAGTTCTTC
many,TRBD2,TRBJ2-5,TRBV20-1,CSARVLAGPQETQYF,TGCAGTGCTAGAGTACTAGCGGGGCCACAAGAGACCCAGTACTTC
once,.,TRBJ1-5,TRBV5-1,CASSPGIHTSNQPQHF,TGCGCCAGCAGCCCGGGGATACATACTAGCAATCAGCCCCAGCATTTT
once,TRBD1,TRBJ1-1,TRBV28,CASRRQGGAEAFF,TGTGCCAGCAGACGACAGGGCGGGGCTGAAGCTTTCTTT
many,.,TRBJ2-1,TRBV7-9,CASSPRQATIRTVLYNEQFF,TGTGCCAGCAGCCCTCGACAGGCTACTATTAGAACAGTTTTGTACAATGAGCAGTTCTTC
.,TRBD1,TRBJ1-6,TRBV9,CASSVEQGFSPPHF,TGTGCCAGCAGCGTAGAACAGGGGTTTTCACCCCCCCACTTT
.,.,TRBJ1-1,TRBV7-9,CASTARNTEAFF,TGTGCCAGCACAGCCAGGAACACTGAAGCTTTCTTT
.,TRBD1,TRBJ1-2,TRBV2,CASRGTGEDGYTF,TGTGCCAGCCGAGGGACAGGGGAGGATGGCTACACCTTC
many,TRBD1,TRBJ2-5,TRBV14,CASSQAGGETQYF,TGTGCCAGCAGCCAAGCAGGGGGAGAGACCCAGTACTTC
.,.,TRBJ2-1,TRBV7-2,CASSLETGREQFF,TGTGCCAGCAGCTTAGAGACAGGTCGCGAGCAGTTCTTC
few,.,TRBJ1-2,TRBV7-2,CASSLVAGQGYTF,TGTGCCAGCAGCTTAGTGGCAGGGCAGGGCTACACCTTC
many,.,TRBJ2-7,TRBV3-1,CASSQGARYEQYF,TGTGCCAGCAGCCAAGGGGCAAGGTACGAGCAGTACTTC
.,.,TRBJ2-7,TRBV29-1,CSVETPYEQYF,TGCAGCGTTGAGACCCCCTACGAGCAGTACTTC
once,.,TRBJ1-2,TRBV7-8,CASSLGRGAGDYTF,TGTGCCAGCAGCTTAGGCCGGGGCGCTGGTGACTACACCTTC
few,TRBD2,TRBJ2-1,TRBV18,CASSPQAGNNEQFF,TGTGCCAGCTCACCCCAAGCGGGGAACAATGAGCAGTTCTTC
.,.,TRBJ1-2,TRBV3-1,CASSRRQAEGYTF,TGTGCCAGCAGCCGGCGGCAGGCAGAGGGCTACACCTTC
.,TRBD2,TRBJ2-1,TRBV20-1,CSARDPASGSYNEQFF,TGCAGTGCTAGAGACCCGGCTAGCGGATCCTACAATGAGCAGTTCTTC
few,.,TRBJ1-1,TRBV2,CASSESAEAFF,TGTGCCAGCAGTGAATCGGCTGAAGCTTTCTTT
few,TRBD1,TRBJ2-1,TRBV7-2,CASSPGTATGNEQFF,TGTGCCAGCAGCCCCGGGACAGCTACCGGGAATGAGCAGTTCTTC
many,.,TRBJ2-7,TRBV5-1,CASSSTTTPLWQYF,TGCGCCAGCAGCTCGACTACTACGCCTTTGTGGCAGTACTTC
few,TRBD2,TRBJ2-3,TRBV20-1,CSARGNTDTQYF,TGCAGTGCGCGGGGGAACACAGATACGCAGTATTTT
.,TRBD1,TRBJ2-7,TRBV10-3,CAISETGGYEQYF,TGTGCCATCAGTGAGACAGGGGGGTACGAGCAGTACTTC
.,TRBD2,TRBJ2-1,TRBV5-6,CASSFTQSGLAGGYYNEQFF,TGTGCCAGCAGCTTCACTCAATCCGGACTAGCGGGGGGCTACTACAATGAGCAGTTCTTC
many,TRBD1,TRBJ1-2,TRBV5-4,CASSIPRQGYGYTF,TGTGCCAGCAGCATACCTAGACAGGGGTACGGCTACACCTTC
.,TRBD1,TRBJ1-1,TRBV27,CASSLDQGAVDTEAFF,TGTGCCAGCAGTTTAGATCAGGGGGCCGTAGATACTGAAGCTTTCTTT
once,.,TRBJ2-1,TRBV29-1,CSVRLGDEQFF,TGCAGCGTTCGATTGGGGGATGAGCAGTTCTTC
many,.,TRBJ1-1,TRBV5-1,CASSLSGMNTEAFF,TGTGCCAGCAGTTTATCAGGGATGAACACTGAAGCTTTCTTT
.,.,TRBJ2-7,TRBV27,CAGSPRGGDTYEQYF,TGTGCCGGCAGTCCCCGCGGCGGAGACACCTACGAGCAGTACTTC
few,TRBD1,TRBJ2-7,TRBV2,CASRRDRGHEQYF,TGTGCCAGCAGACGGGACAGGGGGCACGAGCAGTACTTC
few,TRBD2,TRBJ2-7,TRBV5-1,CVSSLSSGGTYERYF,TGCGTCAGCAGCTTGTCCAGCGGGGGTACCTACGAGCGGTACTTC
.,.,TRBJ1-1,TRBV20-1,CSAMTADSTNTEAFF,TGCAGTGCTATGACAGCCGATTCAACTAACACTGAAGCTTTCTTT
few,.,TRBJ1-2,TRBV3-1,CASSHRGGIYGYTF,TGTGCCAGCAGCCACAGGGGAGGCATCTATGGCTACACCTTC
.,.,TRBJ2-1,TRBV7-9,CASSLGGTLNEQFF,TGTGCCAGCAGCTTAGGGGGGACCCTCAATGAGCAGTTCTTC
many,.,TRBJ1-4,TRBV7-7,CASSPAGARGEKLFF,TGTGCTAGCAGCCCAGCGGGAGCCCGGGGTGAAAAACTGTTTTTT
many,.,TRBJ2-7,TRBV20-1,CSLRRRENYEQYF,TGCAGTCTAAGACGACGAGAGAACTACGAGCAGTACTTC
.,TRBD2,TRBJ2-5,TRBV6-5,CASGSWTSGGGETQYF,TGTGCCAGCGGTTCCTGGACTAGCGGGGGGGGAGAGACCCAGTACTTC
many,TRBD2,TRBJ2-3,TRBV12-3/TRBV12-4,CASSLRTSGGASTDTQYF,TGTGCCAGCAGTCTACGGACTAGCGGGGGAGCTAGCACAGATACGCAGTATTTT
few,.,TRBJ1-1,TRBV4-3,CASSQASTALNTEAFF,TGCGCCAGCAGCCAAGCGTCTACGGCACTGAACACTGAAGCTTTCTTT
few,.,TRBJ2-2,TRBV11-1,CASSNGGSGINTGELFF,TGTGCCAGCAGTAATGGGGGCTCCGGGATTAACACCGGGGAGCTGTTTTTT
few,.,TRBJ1-4,TRBV19,CASSVGQTDEKLFF,TGTGCCAGTAGTGTTGGACAGACGGACGAAAAACTGTTTTTT
.,TRBD1,TRBJ1-1,TRBV18,CASSSWTGGANTEAFF,TGTGCCAGCTCGAGCTGGACAGGGGGTGCGAACACTGAAGCTTTCTTT
.,.,TRBJ2-1,TRBV12-5,CASGWVGPYNEQFF,TGTGCTAGTGGTTGGGTAGGCCCTTACAATGAGCAGTTCTTC
.,.,TRBJ2-3,TRBV29-1,CSVEWRASTSDTRYF,TGCAGCGTTGAGTGGCGGGCTTCTACCTCAGATACGCGGTATTTT
.,TRBD1,TRBJ2-7,TRBV28,CASSLLSGQGAPGEQYF,TGTGCCAGCAGTTTATTAAGCGGGCAGGGGGCGCCGGGCGAGCAGTACTTC
few,TRBD1,TRBJ1-4,TRBV20-1,CSAREEGTGFANEKLFF,TGCAGTGCTAGAGAAGAGGGGACAGGGTTCGCTAATGAAAAACTGTTTTTT
.,TRBD1,TRBJ1-5,TRBV6-5,CASRAGQGNQPQHF,TGTGCCAGCAGGGCAGGACAGGGAAATCAGCCCCAGCATTTT
few,.,TRBJ1-2,TRBV29-1,CSVEALDTLWGYTF,TGCAGCGTTGAAGCCCTGGACACCCTCTGGGGCTACACCTTC
.,TRBD2,TRBJ2-1,TRBV9,CASSDSGLAGSERFF,TGTGCCAGCAGCGACTCGGGACTAGCGGGGTCTGAGCGGTTCTTC